The TCR beta chain under discussion was sequenced for a study of blood T cell repertoires in COVID-19. Whole-study context: T cells, B-cell-depleted T cells, or PBMCs provided the cDNA or gDNA that served as material.

Authors' processing steps: Nucleated cell number was recorded as an estimate derived from reference gene primer amplification. Profiling relied on immunoSEQ multiplex PCR, and the TCRdb table lists in-frame clones only, not all of them. V, J and clone size derive from that table, while D and trimming were established from the DNA sequence. The sample carries roughly 250,000 clones, 82% recorded once. In this sample, this clone turned up a few times. From germline, CDR1 is SGHTA and CDR2 FQGNSA. The V and J ends lost 3 bases and 6 bases respectively, with 11 bases between them. The CDR3 runs 14 residues.

The receptor's source is a woman aged 80 or over with acute or convalescent COVID-19. Sequenced material: peripheral blood. The chain carries TRBV7-2 and TRBJ2-2; possible D gene TRBD1, 5 bases. The DNA for the CDR3 is TGTGCCAGCAGCTTCGCAGGGATAGCCGGGGAGCTGTTTTTT. Residues: CASSFAGIAGELFF. The variable domain in full, with the rest retrieved from reference TRBV7-2 and TRBJ2-2, is GAGVSQSPSNKVTEKGKDVELRCDPISGHTALYWYRQSLGQGLEFLIYFQGNSAPDKSGLPSDRFSAERTGGSVSTLTIQRTQQEDSAVYLCASSFAGIAGELFFGEGSRLTVL.